The rows below give T cell receptor beta chains drawn from one sample of a study of monozygotic twins with inflammatory bowel disease. TCRdb reworked the 5' RACE reads into one entry per CDR3 protein, no DNA. This sample contains some 160,000 distinct CDR3 sequences. The specimen was blood. Receptors originate from a human donor with ulcerative colitis or Crohn's disease, or a healthy co-twin of an affected twin (not recorded which). The CDR3 runs from the conserved cysteine through the conserved F or W.

v_gene,j_gene,CDR3aa
TRBV6-5,TRBJ1-6,CASSYSGQGSSPLHF
TRBV12-3/TRBV12-4,TRBJ1-2,CASRGASRGGYTF
TRBV20-1,TRBJ1-3,CSALKGAAGNTIYF
TRBV20-1,TRBJ2-3,CSASGGTSSTDTQYF
TRBV12-3/TRBV12-4,TRBJ1-6,CASSFFRESPLHF
TRBV19,TRBJ2-4,CASSHRPDRLNMQYF
TRBV20-1,TRBJ1-4,CSARWRPNEKLFF
TRBV5-1,TRBJ1-1,CASSSRDRGFEAFF
TRBV29-1,TRBJ2-3,CSVAQGDTQYF
TRBV5-4,TRBJ2-3,CASSPAGGWTDTQYF
TRBV7-9,TRBJ1-2,CASSFGGRGGYTF
TRBV7-9,TRBJ2-7,CASSLGYKQYF
TRBV5-1,TRBJ2-1,CASSFRPTPGDEQFF
TRBV6-5,TRBJ2-5,CASSYAGEETQYF
TRBV5-1,TRBJ1-1,CASSVRERIDTEAFF
TRBV10-3,TRBJ2-3,CAISESRNTQYF